This T cell receptor (beta chain) comes out of a study of response to subunit inactivated influenza vaccine. Overall study results and limits: The authors suggested that every seasonal influenza vaccination recruits few new T cells.

This clonotype showed up just a few times. No antigen is known for it. TCRdb re-analysed the RT-PCR reads in MiXCR, keeping a single row per CDR3 protein. The table has 860,000 or so distinct CDR3 sequences, approximately 22% seen once; the top ten hold approximately 10%. J was trimmed by 4 bases and V by 5 bases; bases with no gene match: 13. This CDR3 spans 17 amino acids. Per the germline V gene, CDR1 is ENHRY and CDR2 is SYGVKD. The V and J genes are TRBV10-3 and TRBJ2-7, with TRBD1 matching over 11 bases. This clonotype originated in a man between 50 and 59 years old who received an inactivated influenza vaccine. The input for sequencing was PBMCs from blood, taken approximately 5 days after vaccination. The chain's CDR3 is CAISLRSPGQGVYEQYF. CDR3 nucleotide sequence: TGTGCCATCAGTCTTAGATCTCCGGGACAGGGGGTATACGAGCAGTACTTC.